Below, one T cell receptor (beta chain) is given with its context. Primers: 60 Vbeta forward and 13 Jbeta reverse. Method: immunoSEQ multiplex PCR; TCRdb's copy keeps in-frame clones and lacks some. The repertoire consists of fewer than 110,000 clones, with roughly 74% occurring once and the leading ten covering under 2%. V shed 5 bases and J shed 2 bases, with 12 bases lying between them. The CDR3 sequence is 14 residues long. Germline V gives CDR1 SGHNT, CDR2 YENEEA. The entry originates in a study of cytomegalovirus exposure and HLA in healthy donors. The origin of this receptor is a woman between 35 and 50 years old in good health and CMV-seronegative. The sample was PBMCs. The chain is built from TRBV11-3 and TRBJ2-5; a possible D gene is TRBD1 (6 bases). The CDR3 sequence: CASSAGASQETQYF. The CDR3 bases are TGTGCCAGCAGCGCAGGGGCGAGTCAAGAGACCCAGTACTTC.